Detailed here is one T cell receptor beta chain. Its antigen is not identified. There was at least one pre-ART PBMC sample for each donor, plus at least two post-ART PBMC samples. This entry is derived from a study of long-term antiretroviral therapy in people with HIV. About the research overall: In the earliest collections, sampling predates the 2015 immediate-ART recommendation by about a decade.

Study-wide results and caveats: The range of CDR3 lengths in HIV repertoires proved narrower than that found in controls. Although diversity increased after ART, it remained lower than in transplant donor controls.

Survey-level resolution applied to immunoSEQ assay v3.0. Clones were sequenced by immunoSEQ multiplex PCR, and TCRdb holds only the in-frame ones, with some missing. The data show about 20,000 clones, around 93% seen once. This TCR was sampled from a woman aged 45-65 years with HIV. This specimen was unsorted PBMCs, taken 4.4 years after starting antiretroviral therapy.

The CDR3 DNA sequence: TGTGCCAGCAGCTTTTCTGGGGGCAAGGAAAAACTGTTTTTT. Translating gives CASSFSGGKEKLFF. The rearrangement links TRBV7-6 to TRBJ1-4; D may be TRBD1 (6 bases). Germline CDR1 and CDR2: SGHVS and FNYEAQ. Trimming removed 3 bases from V and 8 bases from J, with 13 bases in between. This CDR3 has 14 residues.